What follows is one TCR beta chain and its context. Its target is not known. This record comes from a study of T cells in Graves' hyperthyroidism and ophthalmopathy. There were TCR beta CDR3 regions amplified from RNA transcripts. First-round RT-PCR targeting the TCR CDR3 was performed with the HTBI primer set. TCRdb reanalysed the multiplex PCR reads using MiXCR and keeps one entry per CDR3 protein. The data hold over 500,000 distinct CDR3 sequences, with about 45% observed a single time. The V end was cut by 3 bases, the J end by 9 bases, with 24 bases between. Germline V gene lookup returns CDR1 SGHDT and CDR2 YYEEEE. The length of the CDR3 is 16 residues. General observations from the study: A model of 13 V-J pairs discriminated ophthalmopathy from stable hyperthyroidism. Most clonotypes that expanded in the thyroid above 0.001 also showed up in blood.

The rearrangement uses TRBV5-6 and TRBJ1-1; a weak D match, TRBD1 (6 bases). Sequencing used peripheral blood or thyroid tissue (not recorded which). The origin of this receptor is an adult woman with Graves' disease, either hyperthyroidism or ophthalmopathy (not recorded which). The CDR3 nucleotides are TGTGCCAGCAGCTCCTACAGGGTTAGTGGGCCGCCTAAAGCTTTCTTT. It codes for CASSSYRVSGPPKAFF.